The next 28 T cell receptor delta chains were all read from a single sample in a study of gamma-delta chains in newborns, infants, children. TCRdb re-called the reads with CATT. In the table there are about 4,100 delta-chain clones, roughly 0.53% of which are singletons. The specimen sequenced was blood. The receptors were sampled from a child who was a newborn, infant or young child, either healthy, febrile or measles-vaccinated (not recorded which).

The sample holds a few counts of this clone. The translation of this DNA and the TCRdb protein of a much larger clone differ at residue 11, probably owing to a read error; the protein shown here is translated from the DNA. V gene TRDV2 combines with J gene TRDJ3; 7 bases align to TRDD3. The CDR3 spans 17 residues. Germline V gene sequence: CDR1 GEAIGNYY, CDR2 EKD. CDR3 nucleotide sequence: TGTGCCTGTGACACTACTGGGGTAGCCTGGAACACCCGACAGATGTTTTTC. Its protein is CACDTTGVAWNTRQMFF.

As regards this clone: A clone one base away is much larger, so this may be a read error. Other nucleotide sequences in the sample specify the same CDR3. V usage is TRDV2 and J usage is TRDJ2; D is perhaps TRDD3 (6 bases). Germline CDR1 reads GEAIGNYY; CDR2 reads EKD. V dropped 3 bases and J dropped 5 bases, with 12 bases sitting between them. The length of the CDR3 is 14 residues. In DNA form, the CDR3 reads TGTGCCTGTGACGTACTGGGAGATACAGCACAACTCTTCTTT. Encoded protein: CACDVLGDTAQLFF.

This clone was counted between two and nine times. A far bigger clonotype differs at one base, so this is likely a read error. The CDR3 region is CACDTVTVGDPSSSWDTLQMFF. The DNA of the CDR3 is TGTGCCTGTGACACCGTTACAGTGGGGGATCCCTCGAGCTCCTGGGACACCCTACAGATGTTTTTC. The rearrangement joins TRDV2 to TRDJ3, with 8 bases that match TRDD3. Germline CDR1 reads GEAIGNYY; CDR2 reads EKD. The CDR3 loop spans 22 amino acids.

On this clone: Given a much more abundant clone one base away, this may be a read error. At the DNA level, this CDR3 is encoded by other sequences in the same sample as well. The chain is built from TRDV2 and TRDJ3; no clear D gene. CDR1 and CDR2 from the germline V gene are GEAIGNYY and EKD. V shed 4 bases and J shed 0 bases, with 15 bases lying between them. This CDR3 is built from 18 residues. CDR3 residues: CACDVPWAPSWDTRQMFF. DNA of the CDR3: TGTGCCTGTGATGTCCCGTGGGCCCCCTCCTGGGACACCCGACAGATGTTTTTC.

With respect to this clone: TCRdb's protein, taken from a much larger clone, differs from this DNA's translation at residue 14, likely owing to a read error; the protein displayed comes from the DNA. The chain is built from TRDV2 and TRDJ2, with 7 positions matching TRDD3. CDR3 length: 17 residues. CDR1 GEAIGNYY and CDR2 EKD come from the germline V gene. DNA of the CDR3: TGTGCCTGTGACAGCCGGGGGATCCCAGCTTTGACAGCACGACTCTTCTTT. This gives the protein CACDSRGIPALTARLFF.

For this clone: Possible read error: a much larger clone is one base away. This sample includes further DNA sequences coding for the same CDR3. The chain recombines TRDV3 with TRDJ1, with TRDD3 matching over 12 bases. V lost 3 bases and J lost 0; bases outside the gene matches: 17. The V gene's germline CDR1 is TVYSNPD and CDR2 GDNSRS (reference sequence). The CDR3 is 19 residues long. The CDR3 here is CAFAVAPLGDTKNTDKLIF. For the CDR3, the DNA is TGTGCCTTCGCGGTGGCCCCACTGGGGGATACCAAGAACACCGATAAACTCATCTTT.

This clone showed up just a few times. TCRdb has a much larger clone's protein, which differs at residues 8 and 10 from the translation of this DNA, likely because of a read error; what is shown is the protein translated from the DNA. The CDR3 coding sequence is TGTGCCTGTGACGTACTGGGGGCCTCCTTGGACACCCGACAGATGTTTTTC. This encodes CACDVLGASLDTRQMFF. This chain connects TRDV2 to TRDJ3; 8 bases match TRDD3. This CDR3 contains 17 residues. Looked up from germline, CDR1 is GEAIGNYY and CDR2 is EKD.

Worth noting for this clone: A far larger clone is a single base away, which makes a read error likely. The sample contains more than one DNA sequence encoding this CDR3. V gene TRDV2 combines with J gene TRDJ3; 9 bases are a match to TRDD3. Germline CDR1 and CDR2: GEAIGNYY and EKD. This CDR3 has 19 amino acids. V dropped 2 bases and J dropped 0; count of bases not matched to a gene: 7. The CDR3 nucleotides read TGTGCCTGTGACATACTGGGGGACACGAACTCCTGGGACACCCGACAGATGTTTTTC. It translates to CACDILGDTNSWDTRQMFF.

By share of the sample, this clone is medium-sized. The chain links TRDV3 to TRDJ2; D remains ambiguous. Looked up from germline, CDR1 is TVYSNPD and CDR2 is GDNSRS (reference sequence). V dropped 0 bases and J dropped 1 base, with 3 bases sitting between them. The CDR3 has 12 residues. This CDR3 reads CAFRDLTAQLFF. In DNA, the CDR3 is TGTGCCTTTAGGGATTTGACAGCACAACTCTTCTTT. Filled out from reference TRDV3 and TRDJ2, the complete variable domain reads CDKVTQSSPDQTVASGSEVVLLCTYDTVYSNPDLFWYRIRPDYSFQFVFYGDNSRSEGADFTQGRFSVKHILTQKAFHLVISPVRTEDSATYYCAFRDLTAQLFFGKGTQLIVEP.

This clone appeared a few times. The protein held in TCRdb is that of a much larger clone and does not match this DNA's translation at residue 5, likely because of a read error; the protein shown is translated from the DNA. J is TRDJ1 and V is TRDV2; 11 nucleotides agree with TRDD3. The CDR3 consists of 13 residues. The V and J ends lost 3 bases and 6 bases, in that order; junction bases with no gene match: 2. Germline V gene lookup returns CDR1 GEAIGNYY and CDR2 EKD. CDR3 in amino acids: CACDAWGIHKLIF. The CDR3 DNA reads TGTGCCTGTGACGCCTGGGGGATACATAAACTCATCTTT.

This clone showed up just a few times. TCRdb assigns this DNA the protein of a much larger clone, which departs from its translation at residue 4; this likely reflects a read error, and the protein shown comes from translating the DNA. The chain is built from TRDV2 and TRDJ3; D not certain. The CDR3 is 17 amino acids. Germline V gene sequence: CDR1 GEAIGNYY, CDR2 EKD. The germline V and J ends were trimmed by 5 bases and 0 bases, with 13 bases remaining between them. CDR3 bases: TGTGCCTGTGTCTCCCTGACCAGCTCCTGGGACACCCGACAGATGTTTTTC. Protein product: CACVSLTSSWDTRQMFF.

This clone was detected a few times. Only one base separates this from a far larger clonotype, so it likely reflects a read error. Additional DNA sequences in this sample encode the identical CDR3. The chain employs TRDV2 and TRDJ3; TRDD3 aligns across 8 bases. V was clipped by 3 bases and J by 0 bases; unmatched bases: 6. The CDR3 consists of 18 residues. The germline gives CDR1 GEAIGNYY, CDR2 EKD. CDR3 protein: CACDFTGGLSWDTRQMFF. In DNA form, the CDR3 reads TGTGCCTGTGACTTTACTGGGGGTCTCTCCTGGGACACCCGACAGATGTTTTTC.

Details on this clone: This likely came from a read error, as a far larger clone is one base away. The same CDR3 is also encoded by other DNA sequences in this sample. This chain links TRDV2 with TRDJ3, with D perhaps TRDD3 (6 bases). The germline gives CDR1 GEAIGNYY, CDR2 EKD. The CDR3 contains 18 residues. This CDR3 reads CACDTVGASSWDTRQMFF. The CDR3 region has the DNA TGTGCCTGTGACACCGTGGGGGCCTCCTCCTGGGACACCCGACAGATGTTCTTC.

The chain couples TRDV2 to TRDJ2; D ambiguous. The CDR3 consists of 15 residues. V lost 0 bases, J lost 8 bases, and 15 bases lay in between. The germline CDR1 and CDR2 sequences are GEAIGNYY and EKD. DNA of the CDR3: TGTGCCTGTGACACCAAGAGGTCTTTTACGGCACAACTCTTCTTT. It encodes CACDTKRSFTAQLFF.

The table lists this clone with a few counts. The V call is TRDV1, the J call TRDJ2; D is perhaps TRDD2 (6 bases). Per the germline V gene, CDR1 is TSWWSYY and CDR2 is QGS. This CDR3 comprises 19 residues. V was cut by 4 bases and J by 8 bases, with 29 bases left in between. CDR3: CALGVRPSERRRDHAQLFF. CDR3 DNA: TGTGCTCTTGGGGTCCGGCCTTCCGAGAGGAGGAGGGATCATGCACAACTCTTCTTT.

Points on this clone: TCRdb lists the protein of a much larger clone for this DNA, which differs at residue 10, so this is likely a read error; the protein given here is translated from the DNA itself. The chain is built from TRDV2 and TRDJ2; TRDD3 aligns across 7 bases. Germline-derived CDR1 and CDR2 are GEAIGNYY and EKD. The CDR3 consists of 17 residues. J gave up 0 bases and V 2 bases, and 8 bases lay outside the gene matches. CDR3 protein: CACDSRGIPSLTAQLFF. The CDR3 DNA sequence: TGTGCCTGTGACAGCCGGGGGATCCCATCTTTGACAGCACAACTCTTCTTT.

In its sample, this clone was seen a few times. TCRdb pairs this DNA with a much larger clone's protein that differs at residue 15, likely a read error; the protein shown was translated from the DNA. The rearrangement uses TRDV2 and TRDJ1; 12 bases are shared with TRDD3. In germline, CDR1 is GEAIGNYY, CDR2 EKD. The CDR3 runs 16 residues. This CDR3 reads CACDTETGGYTDKLTF. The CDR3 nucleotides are TGTGCCTGTGACACCGAGACTGGGGGATACACCGATAAACTCACCTTT.

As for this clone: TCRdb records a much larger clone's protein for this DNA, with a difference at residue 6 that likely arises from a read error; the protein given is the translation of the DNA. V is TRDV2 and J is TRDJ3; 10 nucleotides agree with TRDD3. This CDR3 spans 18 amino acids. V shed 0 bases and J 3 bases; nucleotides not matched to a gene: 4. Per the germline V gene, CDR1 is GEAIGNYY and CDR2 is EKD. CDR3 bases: TGTGCCTGTGACACCGCACTGGGGGATTTCTGGGACACCCGACAGATGTTTTTC. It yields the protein CACDTALGDFWDTRQMFF.

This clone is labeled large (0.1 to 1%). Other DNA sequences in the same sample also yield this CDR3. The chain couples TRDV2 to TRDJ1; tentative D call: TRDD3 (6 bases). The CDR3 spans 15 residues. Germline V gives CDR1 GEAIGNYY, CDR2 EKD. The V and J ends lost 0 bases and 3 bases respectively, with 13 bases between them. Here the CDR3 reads CACDTGGIGPDKLIF. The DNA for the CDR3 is TGTGCCTGTGACACCGGAGGGATAGGACCCGATAAACTCATCTTT.

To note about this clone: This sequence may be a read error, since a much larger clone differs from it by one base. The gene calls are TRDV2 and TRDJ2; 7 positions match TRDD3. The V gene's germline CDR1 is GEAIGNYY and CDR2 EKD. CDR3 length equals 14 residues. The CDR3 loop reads CARDVLGLTAQLFF. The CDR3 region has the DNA TGTGCCCGTGACGTACTGGGGTTGACAGCACAACTCTTCTTT.

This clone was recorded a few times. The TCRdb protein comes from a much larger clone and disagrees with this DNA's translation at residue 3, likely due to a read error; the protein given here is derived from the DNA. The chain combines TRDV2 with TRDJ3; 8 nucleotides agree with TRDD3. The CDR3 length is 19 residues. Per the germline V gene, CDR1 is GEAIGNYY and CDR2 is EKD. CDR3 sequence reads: CARDTILGVPSWDTRQMFF. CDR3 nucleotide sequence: TGTGCCCGTGACACCATACTGGGGGTCCCCTCCTGGGACACCCGACAGATGTTTTTC.

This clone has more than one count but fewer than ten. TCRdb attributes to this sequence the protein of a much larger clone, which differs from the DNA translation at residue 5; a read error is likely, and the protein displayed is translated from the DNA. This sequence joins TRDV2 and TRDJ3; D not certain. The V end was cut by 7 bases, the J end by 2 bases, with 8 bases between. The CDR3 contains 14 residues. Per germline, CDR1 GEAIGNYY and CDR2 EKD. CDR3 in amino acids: CACLAAWDTRQMFF. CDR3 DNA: TGTGCCTGCCTAGCGGCCTGGGACACCCGACAGATGTTTTTC.

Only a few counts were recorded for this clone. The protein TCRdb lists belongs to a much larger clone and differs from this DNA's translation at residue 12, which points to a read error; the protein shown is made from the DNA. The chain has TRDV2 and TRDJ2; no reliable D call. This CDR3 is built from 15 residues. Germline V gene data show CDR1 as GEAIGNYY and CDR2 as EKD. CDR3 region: CACDTKRSLTARLFF. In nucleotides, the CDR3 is TGTGCCTGTGACACCAAGAGGTCTTTGACAGCACGACTCTTCTTT.

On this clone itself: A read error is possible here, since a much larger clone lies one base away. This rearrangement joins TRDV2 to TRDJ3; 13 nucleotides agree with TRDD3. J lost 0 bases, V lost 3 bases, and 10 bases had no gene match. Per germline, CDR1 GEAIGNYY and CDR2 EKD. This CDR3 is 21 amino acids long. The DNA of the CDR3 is TGTGCCTGTGACGTCGTACTGGGGGATACGGTCGGCTCCTGGGACACCCGACAGATGTTTTTC. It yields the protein CACDVVLGDTVGSWDTRQMFF.

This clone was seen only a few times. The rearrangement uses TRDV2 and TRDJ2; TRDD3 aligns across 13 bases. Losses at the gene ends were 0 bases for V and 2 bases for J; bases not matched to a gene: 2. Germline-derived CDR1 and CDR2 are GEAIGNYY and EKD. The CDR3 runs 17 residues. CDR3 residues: CACDTVLGDTLTAQLFF. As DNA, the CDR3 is TGTGCCTGTGACACCGTACTGGGGGATACGTTGACAGCACAACTCTTCTTT.

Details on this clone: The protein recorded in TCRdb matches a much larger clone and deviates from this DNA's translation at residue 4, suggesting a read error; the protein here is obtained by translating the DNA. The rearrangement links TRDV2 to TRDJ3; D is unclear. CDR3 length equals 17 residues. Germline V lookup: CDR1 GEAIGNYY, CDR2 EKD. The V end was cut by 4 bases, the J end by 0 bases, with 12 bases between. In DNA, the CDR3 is TGTGCCTGTGAGACCGTGGCCAGCTCCTGGGACACCCGACAGATGTTTTTC. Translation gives CACETVASSWDTRQMFF.

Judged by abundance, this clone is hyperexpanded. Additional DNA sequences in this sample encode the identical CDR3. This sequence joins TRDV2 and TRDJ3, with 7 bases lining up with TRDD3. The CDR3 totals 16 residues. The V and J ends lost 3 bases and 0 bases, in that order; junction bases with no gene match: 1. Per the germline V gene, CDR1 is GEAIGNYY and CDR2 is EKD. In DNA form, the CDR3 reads TGTGCCTGTGACTGGGGGAGCTCCTGGGACACCCGACAGATGTTTTTC. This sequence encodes CACDWGSSWDTRQMFF.

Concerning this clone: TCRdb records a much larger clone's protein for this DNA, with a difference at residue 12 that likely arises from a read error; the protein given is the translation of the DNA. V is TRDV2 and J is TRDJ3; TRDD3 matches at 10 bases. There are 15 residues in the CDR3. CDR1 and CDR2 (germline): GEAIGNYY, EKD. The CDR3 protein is CACTGGSWDTRRMFF. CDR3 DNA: TGTGCCTGTACTGGGGGATCCTGGGACACCCGACGGATGTTTTTC.